A single sample gave rise to the 8 T cell receptor beta chains below, sequenced in a study of Ad26.COV2.S vaccination and SARS-CoV-2 variants (dated by TCRdb to about 2021). Taken with the paper, the label for treatment or condition translates to: approximately 18 received Ad26.COV2.S at low or high dose, single or two shots; roughly five received placebo; per-sample allocation not given. Repertoires of vaccine and placebo recipients were sequenced from samples collected on day 63 after the first injection. The library was produced with the immunoSEQ multiplex PCR assay. TCRdb retrieved this table from immuneACCESS and kept in-frame rearrangements only. Not all clones are present; in checked studies, unresolved V genes account for under half, and no reason is known for the remainder. This sample comprises around 420,000 clones, roughly 90% of them detected only once. The ten largest clones add up to around 3.6% of the sample.

The material was peripheral blood, obtained in a trial of Ad26.COV2.S vaccine versus placebo. Receptors were obtained from a person aged 18-60 years who received the Ad26.COV2.S COVID-19 vaccine or a placebo.

The chain recombines TRBV5-1 with TRBJ1-4; 9 bases are a match to TRBD1. V was pared by 2 bases and J by 8 bases, with 7 bases of the junction left unmatched. The CDR3 sequence is 15 residues long. Germline CDR1 and CDR2: SGHRS and YFSETQ. This CDR3 reads CASSFLGQGMEKLFF. The CDR3 DNA is TGCGCCAGCAGCTTTTTAGGACAGGGGATGGAAAAACTGTTTTTT.

The chain carries TRBV7-2 and TRBJ1-1; 7 nucleotides align to TRBD1. There are 16 residues in the CDR3. V gave up 1 base and J gave up 1 base; unmatched junction bases: 6. CDR1 and CDR2 (germline): SGHTA, FQGNSA. CDR3: CASSLEAGGANTEAFF. In DNA form, the CDR3 reads TGTGCCAGCAGCTTAGAAGCAGGGGGGGCGAACACTGAAGCTTTCTTT.

J is TRBJ2-7 and V is TRBV5-5, with D possibly called TRBD1 or TRBD2 (5 bases each). Germline CDR1 reads SGHKS; CDR2 reads YYEKEE (reference sequence). The CDR3 runs 13 residues. Trimming removed 1 base at V and 5 bases at J, with 10 bases between. This chain's CDR3 is CASSLWGYDEQYF. The CDR3 nucleotides read TGTGCCAGCAGCTTGTGGGGGTACGACGAGCAGTACTTC.

V usage is TRBV19 and J usage is TRBJ1-6; D possibly corresponds to TRBD1 (5 bases). Germline V lookup: CDR1 LNHDA, CDR2 SQIVND (reference sequence). There are 15 residues in the CDR3. Trimming stripped 4 bases from V and 5 bases from J, with 12 bases between. The CDR3 region has the DNA TGTGCCAGTAGTACTAGGACAAGAGATAATTCACCCCTCCACTTT. This encodes CASSTRTRDNSPLHF.

The chain uses TRBV28 and TRBJ1-5, with D maybe TRBD1 (5 bases). The germline CDR1 and CDR2 sequences are MDHEN and SYDVKM. The CDR3 runs 16 residues. Trimming took off 0 bases at V and 1 base at J, with 10 bases between the two ends. The CDR3 DNA sequence: TGTGCCAGCAGTTTATGGTCAGGGTCGAGCAATCAGCCCCAGCATTTT. As protein: CASSLWSGSSNQPQHF.

The genes are TRBV25-1 and TRBJ1-1; D is perhaps TRBD1 (6 bases). CDR1 is MGHDK and CDR2 is SYGVNS in the germline V gene. The CDR3 extends over 14 amino acids. The germline V and J ends were trimmed by 0 bases and 8 bases, with 13 bases remaining between them. The CDR3 DNA follows: TGTGCCAGCAGTGAATATAAAACAGGGTCCGAAGCTTTCTTT. It specifies CASSEYKTGSEAFF.

The chain couples TRBV7-3 to TRBJ2-2, with D possibly matching TRBD1 (5 bases). The V gene lost 2 bases and the J gene lost 7 bases, with 14 bases spanning the gap. There are 15 residues in the CDR3. Germline assignment: CDR1 SGHTA and CDR2 FQGTGA. CDR3 amino acids: CASSLGFRADGELFF. DNA of the CDR3: TGTGCCAGCAGCTTAGGTTTCAGGGCTGACGGGGAGCTGTTTTTT.

This chain links TRBV7-3 with TRBJ1-4; TRBD1 is a possible D gene (6 bases). The V end was cut by 1 base, the J end by 1 base, with 10 bases between. There are 16 residues in the CDR3. Germline CDR1 SGHTA, CDR2 FQGTGA. CDR3 DNA: TGTGCCAGCAGCTTAAGACAGGCCCGAACTAATGAAAAACTGTTTTTT. Its translation is CASSLRQARTNEKLFF. The full variable domain, its missing parts supplied by reference TRBV7-3 and TRBJ1-4, is GAGVSQTPSNKVTEKGKYVELRCDPISGHTALYWYRQSLGQGPEFLIYFQGTGAADDSGLPNDRFFAVRPEGSVSTLKIQRTERGDSAVYLCASSLRQARTNEKLFFGSGTQLSVL.